This T cell receptor beta chain appears in the sequencing data of a study of beta chain features in type 1 diabetes. Turning to the study itself: The samples had approximately 100,000,000 sorted cells examined in all. The study, taken as a whole, reports: Patients showed naive, central memory and Treg TCRB repertoires that appeared more similar than those of healthy donors. Among patients with Type 1 diabetes, TCRB CDR3s were moderately but significantly shorter in every one of the four CD4+ subsets. Cells that show high TCR expression could be over-represented by cDNA sequencing.

In germline, CDR1 is DFQATT, CDR2 SNEGSKA (reference sequence). CDR3 size: 11 residues. V lost 3 bases and J 3 bases, leaving 6 bases between the germline ends. The isolated RNA, all of it, was reverse transcribed, so expressed TCRB transcripts were what got sequenced. Deep immunoSEQ sequencing covered naive, central memory and regulatory T cell samples. Sequencing used immunoSEQ multiplex PCR; TCRdb keeps in-frame clones, though not all of them. The table has around 97,000 clones, 25% to 35% seen once. A few counts support this clone. Antigen specificity is unknown. The receptor comes from a woman younger than 30 with type 1 diabetes. The chain carries TRBV20-1 and TRBJ2-7; D may be TRBD2 (5 bases). The sequenced sample was central memory CD4+ T cells from blood. The CDR3 here is CSARGSYEQYF. The CDR3 region has the DNA TGCAGTGCTAGGGGGAGCTACGAGCAGTACTTC.